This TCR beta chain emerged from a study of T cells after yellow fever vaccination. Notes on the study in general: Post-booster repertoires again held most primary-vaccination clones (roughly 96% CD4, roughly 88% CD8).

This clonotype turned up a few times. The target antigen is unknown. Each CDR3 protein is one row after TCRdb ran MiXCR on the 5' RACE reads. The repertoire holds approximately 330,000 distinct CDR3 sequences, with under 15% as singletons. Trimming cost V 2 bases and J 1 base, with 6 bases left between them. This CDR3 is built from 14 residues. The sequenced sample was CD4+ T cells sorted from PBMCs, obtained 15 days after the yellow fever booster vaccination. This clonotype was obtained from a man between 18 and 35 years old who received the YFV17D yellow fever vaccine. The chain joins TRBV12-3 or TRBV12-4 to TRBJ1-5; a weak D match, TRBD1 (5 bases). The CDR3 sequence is CASSLRDSNQPQHF. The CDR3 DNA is TGTGCCAGCAGTTTAAGGGACAGCAATCAGCCCCAGCATTTT.